What follows is one T cell receptor (beta chain) and its context. Its antigen is unknown. TCR beta CDR3 regions were amplified from RNA. During a first-round RT-PCR of the TCR CDR3, the HTBI primer set was used. A single record per CDR3 protein comes from TCRdb applying MiXCR to the multiplex PCR reads. The sample shows 96,000 or so distinct CDR3 sequences, roughly half of them seen only once. This entry is derived from a study of T cells in Graves' hyperthyroidism and ophthalmopathy. The study's findings and limits: Median prediction lead before ophthalmopathy onset was 6.5 months with the model.

Sequenced input: blood. The source of this sequence is a woman in her forties with Graves' hyperthyroidism.

The CDR3 sequence is CASSQDHGTGGYEQYF. The DNA for the CDR3 is TGCGCCAGCAGCCAAGATCATGGGACAGGGGGGTACGAGCAGTACTTC. The chain joins TRBV5-1 to TRBJ2-7; 11 bases fit TRBD1. The length of the CDR3 is 16 residues. Looked up from germline, CDR1 is SGHRS and CDR2 is YFSETQ. V was clipped by 4 bases and J by 4 bases; unmatched bases: 10. Based on the CDR3 plus reference TRBV5-1 and TRBJ2-7, the full variable domain is KAGVTQTPRYLIKTRGQQVTLSCSPISGHRSVSWYQQTPGQGLQFLFEYFSETQRNKGNFPGRFSGRQFSNSRSEMNVSTLELGDSALYLCASSQDHGTGGYEQYFGPGTRLTVT.